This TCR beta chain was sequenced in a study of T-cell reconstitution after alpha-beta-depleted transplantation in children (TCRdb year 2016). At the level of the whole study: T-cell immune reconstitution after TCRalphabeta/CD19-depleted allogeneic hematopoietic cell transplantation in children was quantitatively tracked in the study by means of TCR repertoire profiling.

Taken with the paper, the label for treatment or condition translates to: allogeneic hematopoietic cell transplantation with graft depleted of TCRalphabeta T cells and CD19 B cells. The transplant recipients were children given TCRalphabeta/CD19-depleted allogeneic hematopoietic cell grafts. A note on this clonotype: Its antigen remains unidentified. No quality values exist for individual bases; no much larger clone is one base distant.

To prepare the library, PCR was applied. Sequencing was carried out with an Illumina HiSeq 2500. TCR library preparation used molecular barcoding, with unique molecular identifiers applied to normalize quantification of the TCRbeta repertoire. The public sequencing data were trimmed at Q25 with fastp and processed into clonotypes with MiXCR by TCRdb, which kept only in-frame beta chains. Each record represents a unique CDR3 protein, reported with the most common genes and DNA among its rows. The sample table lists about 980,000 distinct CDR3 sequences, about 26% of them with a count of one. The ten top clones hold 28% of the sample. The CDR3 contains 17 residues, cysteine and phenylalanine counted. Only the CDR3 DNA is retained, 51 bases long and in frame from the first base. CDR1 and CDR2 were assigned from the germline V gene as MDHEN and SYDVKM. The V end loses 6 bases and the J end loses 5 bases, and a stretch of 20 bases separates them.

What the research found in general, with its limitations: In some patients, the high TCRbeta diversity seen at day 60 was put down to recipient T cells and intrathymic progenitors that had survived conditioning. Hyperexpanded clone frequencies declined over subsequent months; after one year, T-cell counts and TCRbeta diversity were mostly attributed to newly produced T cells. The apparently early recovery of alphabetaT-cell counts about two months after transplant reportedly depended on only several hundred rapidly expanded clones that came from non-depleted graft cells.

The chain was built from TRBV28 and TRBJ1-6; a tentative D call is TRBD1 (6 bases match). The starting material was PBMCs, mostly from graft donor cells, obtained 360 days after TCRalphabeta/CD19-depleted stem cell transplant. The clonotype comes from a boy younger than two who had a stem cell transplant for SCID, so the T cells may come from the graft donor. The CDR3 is CASSPFWGPPHNSPLHF. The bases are TGTGCCAGCAGCCCATTCTGGGGGCCACCCCATAATTCACCCCTCCACTTT. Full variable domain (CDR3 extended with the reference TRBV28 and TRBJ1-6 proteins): DVKVTQSSRYLVKRTGEKVFLECVQDMDHENMFWYRQDPGLGLRLIYFSYDVKMKEKGDIPEGYSVSREKKERFSLILESASTNQTSMYLCASSPFWGPPHNSPLHFGNGTRLTVT.